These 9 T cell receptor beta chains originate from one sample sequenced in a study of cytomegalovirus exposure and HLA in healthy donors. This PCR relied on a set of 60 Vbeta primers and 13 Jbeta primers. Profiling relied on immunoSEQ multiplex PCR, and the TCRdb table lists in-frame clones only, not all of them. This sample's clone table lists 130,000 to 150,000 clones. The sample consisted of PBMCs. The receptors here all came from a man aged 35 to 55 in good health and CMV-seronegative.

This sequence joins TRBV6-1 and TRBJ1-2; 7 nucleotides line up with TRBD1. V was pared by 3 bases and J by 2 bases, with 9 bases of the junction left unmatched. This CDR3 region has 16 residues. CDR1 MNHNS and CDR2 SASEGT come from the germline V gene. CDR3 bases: TGTGCCAGCAGTGAGGGACAGTTTATTAAAAACTATGGCTACACCTTC. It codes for CASSEGQFIKNYGYTF.

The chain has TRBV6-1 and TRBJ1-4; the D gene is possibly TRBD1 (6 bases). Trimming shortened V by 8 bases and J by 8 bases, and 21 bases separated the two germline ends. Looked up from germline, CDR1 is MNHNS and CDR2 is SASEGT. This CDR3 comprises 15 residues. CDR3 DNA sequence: TGTGCCAGCCGTACCTCCTCAGGGGATCGCGAAAAACTGTTTTTT. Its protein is CASRTSSGDREKLFF.

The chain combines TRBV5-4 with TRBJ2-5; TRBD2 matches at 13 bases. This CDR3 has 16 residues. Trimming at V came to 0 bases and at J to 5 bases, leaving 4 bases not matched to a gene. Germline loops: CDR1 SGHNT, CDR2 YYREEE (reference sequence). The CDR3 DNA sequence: TGTGCCAGCAGCTTGGGGACTAGCGGGGGTAGGGAGACCCAGTACTTC. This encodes CASSLGTSGGRETQYF.

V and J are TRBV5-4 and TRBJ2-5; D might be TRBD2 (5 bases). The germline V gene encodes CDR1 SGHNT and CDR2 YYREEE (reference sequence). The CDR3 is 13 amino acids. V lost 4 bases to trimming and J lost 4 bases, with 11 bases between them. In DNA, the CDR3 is TGTGCCAGCAGCCGGGAAGTAGGAGAGACCCAGTACTTC. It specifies CASSREVGETQYF.

CDR3 in DNA: TGTGCCAGCAGTGAAGCGAGGGGGCCAGGTGAAAAACTGTTTTTT. This encodes CASSEARGPGEKLFF. V is TRBV2 and J is TRBJ1-4; 7 bases align to TRBD1. From germline, CDR1 is SNHLY and CDR2 FYNNEI. CDR3 length: 15 residues. V was pared by 0 bases and J by 7 bases, with 5 bases of the junction left unmatched.

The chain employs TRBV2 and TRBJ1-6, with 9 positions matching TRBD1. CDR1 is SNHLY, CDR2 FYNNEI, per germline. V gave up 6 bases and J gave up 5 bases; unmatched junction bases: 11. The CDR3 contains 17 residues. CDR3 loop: CASRKGTGNMNNSPLHF. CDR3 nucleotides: TGTGCCAGCAGGAAAGGGACAGGGAATATGAATAATTCACCCCTCCACTTT.

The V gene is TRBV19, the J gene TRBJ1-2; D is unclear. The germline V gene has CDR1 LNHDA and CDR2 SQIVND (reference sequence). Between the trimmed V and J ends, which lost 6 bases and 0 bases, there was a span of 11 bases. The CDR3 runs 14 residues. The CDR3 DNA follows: TGTGCCAGTAGCCTCAGGCTATCTAACTATGGCTACACCTTC. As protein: CASSLRLSNYGYTF.

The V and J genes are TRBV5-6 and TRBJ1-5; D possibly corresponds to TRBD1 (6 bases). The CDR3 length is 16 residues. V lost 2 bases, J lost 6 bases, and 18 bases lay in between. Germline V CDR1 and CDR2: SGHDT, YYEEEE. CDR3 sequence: CASSFDGDGTSQPQHF. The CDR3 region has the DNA TGTGCCAGCAGCTTCGACGGCGACGGGACAAGTCAGCCCCAGCATTTT.

CDR3: CASSLDRANTGELFF. The CDR3 coding sequence is TGCGCCAGCAGCTTGGACAGGGCCAACACCGGGGAGCTGTTTTTT. The gene calls are TRBV5-1 and TRBJ2-2, with a possible D match to TRBD1 (6 bases). The CDR3 consists of 15 residues. Germline V gene lookup returns CDR1 SGHRS and CDR2 YFSETQ. With 0 bases removed from V and 2 bases from J, the gap between germline ends came to 8 bases.